These 2 T cell receptor beta chains came from one sample sequenced in a study of blood T cell repertoires in COVID-19. Repertoires were generated with immunoSEQ multiplex PCR, while TCRdb's copy carries only in-frame clones and drops some. The repertoire consists of 300,000 or so clones, with 83% occurring once and the leading ten covering roughly 1.1%. Sequenced sample: peripheral blood. These receptors all come from a woman aged 45-65 years with acute or convalescent COVID-19.

For the CDR3, the DNA is TGTGCCAGCAGCTCGGGACAGACCCAAATGAACACTGAAGCTTTCTTT. It specifies CASSSGQTQMNTEAFF. The rearrangement joins TRBV7-9 to TRBJ1-1, with 7 bases fitting TRBD1. The germline V gene has CDR1 SEHNR and CDR2 FQNEAQ (reference sequence). The V segment lost 4 bases and the J segment 0 bases; nucleotides outside the gene matches: 8. CDR3 length equals 16 residues.

The CDR3 nucleotides are TGTGCCAGCAGTTACGGGCGGGATAGGAACGGCTACACCTTC. This gives the protein CASSYGRDRNGYTF. The chain couples TRBV6-2 or TRBV6-3 to TRBJ1-2; D is uncertain. CDR1 MNHEY and CDR2 SVGEGT come from the germline V gene. The germline V and J ends were trimmed by 2 bases and 8 bases, with 15 bases remaining between them. The CDR3 consists of 14 residues.